The 14 T cell receptor beta chains reported below all come from one sample, sequenced in a study of T cell responses to AZD1222 COVID-19 vaccine. TCRdb's copy holds only in-frame clones and misses some; the assay was immunoSEQ multiplex PCR. The sample carries approximately 160,000 clones, approximately 90% recorded once. Sequenced here: peripheral blood, sampled on day 0 of AZD1222 vaccination. These receptors all stem from an adult in good health.

This chain connects TRBV9 to TRBJ2-5; D is possibly TRBD2 (7 bases). The germline V gene has CDR1 SGDLS and CDR2 YYNGEE. The ends were cut back, 2 bases at V and 5 bases at J, with 16 bases in the middle. This CDR3 contains 15 residues. CDR3 nucleotides: TGTGCCAGCAGCGTCCCGGGGGCGGGGGACGAGACCCAGTACTTC. This encodes CASSVPGAGDETQYF.

A few counts support this clone. The chain combines TRBV2 with TRBJ2-1; 8 bases align to TRBD1. Germline CDR1 SNHLY, CDR2 FYNNEI. V lost 6 bases, J lost 4 bases, and 8 bases stayed unmatched. The CDR3 runs 15 residues. CDR3 residues: CASRYGTGGYNEQFF. CDR3 bases: TGTGCCAGCAGATACGGGACAGGTGGTTACAATGAGCAGTTCTTC. Variable domain in full (rest from reference TRBV2 and TRBJ2-1): EPEVTQTPSHQVTQMGQEVILRCVPISNHLYFYWYRQILGQKVEFLVSFYNNEISEKSEIFDDQFSVERPDGSNFTLKIRSTKLEDSAMYFCASRYGTGGYNEQFFGPGTRLTVL.

The rearrangement links TRBV6-5 to TRBJ1-1; D ambiguous. This CDR3 is 12 amino acids long. V shed 0 bases and J shed 10 bases, with 9 bases lying between them. Per the germline V gene, CDR1 is MNHEY and CDR2 is SVGAGI. CDR3 nucleotide sequence: TGTGCCAGCAGTTACTCCCGGGATTCAGCTTTCTTT. Translation gives CASSYSRDSAFF.

The CDR3 DNA follows: TGTGCCAGCAGTTATAAGGGACAGGGTTTGCCCTACGAGCAGTACTTC. Translation gives CASSYKGQGLPYEQYF. V gene TRBV6-5 combines with J gene TRBJ2-7; 9 nucleotides agree with TRBD1. The CDR3 extends over 16 amino acids. With V trimmed by 3 bases and J by 2 bases, 8 bases remained unmatched. From germline, CDR1 is MNHEY and CDR2 SVGAGI.

V is TRBV19 and J is TRBJ1-2; the match to TRBD1 covers 10 bases. V trimming: 4 bases; J trimming: 4 bases; junction bases outside the gene matches: 3. The CDR3 loop spans 14 amino acids. Looked up from germline, CDR1 is LNHDA and CDR2 is SQIVND (reference sequence). The CDR3 here is CASSRQGAIYGYTF. CDR3 bases: TGTGCCAGTAGTAGACAGGGGGCAATCTATGGCTACACCTTC.

The V call is TRBV28, the J call TRBJ1-5; the D gene is possibly TRBD1 (6 bases). The V end lost 8 bases, the J end lost 4 bases, and 12 bases lay between the germline ends. Per germline, CDR1 MDHEN and CDR2 SYDVKM. The CDR3 is made up of 13 amino acids. For the CDR3, the DNA is TGTGCCAGCCTTCCGCAGGGGAATCAGCCCCAGCATTTT. Residues: CASLPQGNQPQHF.

In its sample, this clone was seen once. The chain is built from TRBV7-2 and TRBJ1-2, with 9 bases aligning to TRBD1. The trim removed 5 bases at V and 8 bases at J, leaving 9 bases unmatched. The germline V gene has CDR1 SGHTA and CDR2 FQGNSA. The CDR3 is 14 residues long. The CDR3 DNA is TGTGCCAGCAGCGAGGTACAGGGGGCGCAAGGCTACACCTTC. It encodes CASSEVQGAQGYTF.

Remarks on this clone: One end of the junction varies from germline; a read error may be responsible. The chain carries TRBV19 and TRBJ1-1, with D perhaps matching TRBD1 (5 bases). This CDR3 has 17 residues. Germline V gives CDR1 LNHDA, CDR2 SQIVND (reference sequence). The CDR3 sequence: CASRIERAGRANTEAFF. CDR3 coding DNA: TGTGCCAGTAGAATAGAAAGAGCAGGGAGGGCAAACACTGAAGCTTTCTTT.

This clone was detected only once. This rearrangement joins TRBV30 to TRBJ2-2; D perhaps matches TRBD1 (6 bases). The length of the CDR3 is 15 residues. V gave up 1 base and J gave up 0 bases, with 9 bases separating them. The germline CDR1 and CDR2 sequences are GTSNPN and SVGIG (reference sequence). CDR3 loop: CAWSEQGANTGELFF. The CDR3 DNA reads as TGTGCCTGGAGTGAACAGGGTGCGAACACCGGGGAGCTGTTTTTT.

V and J are TRBV7-9 and TRBJ1-2; D is undetermined. The CDR3 is 14 amino acids. Germline CDR1 and CDR2: SEHNR and FQNEAQ (reference sequence). V was cut by 5 bases and J by 7 bases, with 17 bases left in between. CDR3 in amino acids: CASSPGSRGGGYTF. In DNA form, the CDR3 reads TGTGCCAGCAGCCCCGGTTCTCGAGGCGGTGGCTACACCTTC.

The V and J genes are TRBV29-1 and TRBJ1-1, with D unresolved. Germline V CDR1 and CDR2: SQVTM, ANQGSEA. The CDR3 consists of 13 residues. With 5 bases removed from V and 5 bases from J, the gap between germline ends came to 15 bases. CDR3 DNA: TGCAGCGTTCGTGCGACTTTAAGTACTGAAGCTTTCTTT. Translating it yields CSVRATLSTEAFF. Complete variable domain (other parts from reference TRBV29-1 and TRBJ1-1): SAVISQKPSRDICQRGTSLTIQCQVDSQVTMMFWYRQQPGQSLTLIATANQGSEATYESGFVIDKFPISRPNLTFSTLTVSNMSPEDSSIYLCSVRATLSTEAFFGQGTRLTVV.

The rearrangement uses TRBV19 and TRBJ2-7; D is ambiguous. The germline V gene has CDR1 LNHDA and CDR2 SQIVND (reference sequence). The CDR3 has 12 amino acids. V shed 10 bases and J shed 5 bases, with 15 bases lying between them. The chain's CDR3 is CATAATPDEQYF. The CDR3 DNA reads as TGTGCCACCGCGGCAACCCCGGACGAGCAGTACTTC.

The J gene is TRBJ1-1, the V gene TRBV2, with 8 bases aligning to TRBD1. CDR1 and CDR2 from the germline V gene are SNHLY and FYNNEI. The CDR3 extends over 12 amino acids. V was clipped by 6 bases and J by 5 bases; unmatched bases: 2. Here the CDR3 DNA reads TGTGCCAGCAGGACAGGGGTAACTGAAGCTTTCTTT. This encodes CASRTGVTEAFF.

This rearrangement joins TRBV3-1 (or the pseudogene TRBV3-2) to TRBJ1-1; no definite D call. Trimming took 6 bases from V and 3 from J, leaving 20 bases between them. Per the germline V gene, CDR1 is LGHDT and CDR2 is YNNKEL (reference sequence). The CDR3 is 16 amino acids. The CDR3 loop reads CASSARNIREDTEAFF. CDR3 DNA sequence: TGTGCCAGCAGTGCCCGGAACATAAGAGAGGACACTGAAGCTTTCTTT.